The next 19 T cell receptor beta chains were all read from a single sample in a study of T cell repertoires in cytomegalovirus infection. TCRdb redid the calling of the reads with MiXCR, one entry per CDR3 protein. This table holds about half a million distinct CDR3 sequences, roughly a third found once. No antigen is known for these receptors. Here the sequenced sample was cultured PBMCs, taken from culture after CMV antigen stimulation. These receptors were collected from a human donor in good health (CMV status not recorded). Some clones in this sample may be carry-over from other donors' samples.

The chain couples TRBV7-9 to TRBJ2-1; D is undetermined. The CDR3 consists of 15 residues. Trimming left V 5 bases short and J 0 bases short, with 11 bases between. Per germline, CDR1 SEHNR and CDR2 FQNEAQ (reference sequence). CDR3 loop: CASSTSSSSYNEQFF. DNA of the CDR3: TGTGCCAGCAGCACCTCATCCAGCTCCTACAATGAGCAGTTCTTC. The entire variable domain, with the rest obtained from reference TRBV7-9 and TRBJ2-1, is as follows: DTGVSQNPRHKITKRGQNVTFRCDPISEHNRLYWYRQTLGQGPEFLTYFQNEAQLEKSRLLSDRFSAERPKGSFSTLEIQRTEQGDSAMYLCASSTSSSSYNEQFFGPGTRLTVL.

This clonotype was observed a single time. The CDR3 here is CASSHTGDSPFFAGYTF. CDR3 sequence (DNA): TGTGCCAGCAGCCACACCGGGGACAGCCCCTTTTTCGCTGGCTACACCTTC. J is TRBJ1-2 and V is TRBV6-1; TRBD1 aligns across 7 bases. The CDR3 spans 17 residues. With 6 bases clipped from V and 7 bases from J, the junction kept 20 bases outside the gene matches. Per the germline V gene, CDR1 is MNHNS and CDR2 is SASEGT.

The rearrangement joins TRBV7-2 to TRBJ2-1; tentatively, D is TRBD2 (6 bases). The CDR3 loop spans 14 amino acids. Per the germline V gene, CDR1 is SGHTA and CDR2 is FQGNSA. V gave up 1 base and J gave up 8 bases, with 12 bases separating them. CDR3 sequence reads: CASSLDSPGDEQFF. The DNA of the CDR3 is TGTGCCAGCAGCTTAGATTCCCCGGGGGATGAGCAGTTCTTC.

This clonotype was seen only a few times. V is TRBV6-6 and J is TRBJ1-4, with 9 bases matching TRBD1. The CDR3 is 15 amino acids. Trimming cost V 5 bases and J 8 bases; bases outside gene matches: 9. CDR1 is MNHNY and CDR2 is SVGAGI in the germline V gene (reference sequence). The CDR3 coding sequence is TGTGCCAGCAGTATTACAGGGGGCGGGAGGGAAAAACTGTTTTTT. Protein sequence: CASSITGGGREKLFF.

This clonotype was observed many times. This chain uses TRBV7-2 with TRBJ2-7; 9 bases line up with TRBD1. The CDR3 totals 17 residues. In germline, CDR1 is SGHTA, CDR2 FQGNSA. V lost 2 bases to trimming and J lost 3 bases; unmatched junction nucleotides: 11. The CDR3 coding sequence is TGTGCCAGCAGCTTAAGCACAGGGGGCGCGCCGGGCTACGAGCAGTACTTC. This sequence encodes CASSLSTGGAPGYEQYF.

This clonotype was counted only a few times. The chain has TRBV7-9 and TRBJ1-3; a possible D gene is TRBD1 (6 bases). CDR1 and CDR2 (germline): SEHNR, FQNEAQ (reference sequence). The CDR3 consists of 15 residues. The V gene lost 0 bases and the J gene lost 5 bases, with 11 bases spanning the gap. CDR3 protein: CASSLAYRGRNTIYF. The CDR3 DNA follows: TGTGCCAGCAGCTTAGCTTATCGGGGGCGAAACACCATATATTTT.

This clonotype turned up a few times. The chain is built from TRBV4-1 and TRBJ2-1; D tentatively fits TRBD1 or TRBD2 (5 bases each). Germline V gene lookup returns CDR1 MGHRA and CDR2 YSYEKL. Trimming pared 4 bases from V and 1 base from J, leaving 11 bases between. The CDR3 consists of 15 residues. Here the CDR3 DNA reads TGCGCCAGCAGCCCGGGGCCCGAATCCTACAATGAGCAGTTCTTC. The encoded protein is CASSPGPESYNEQFF.

This clonotype was observed a few times. The V gene is TRBV5-4, the J gene TRBJ2-1; D ambiguous. Germline CDR1 is SGHNT and CDR2 is YYREEE (reference sequence). Trimming took off 4 bases at V and 4 bases at J, with 9 bases between the two ends. This CDR3 has 13 residues. This CDR3 reads CASSHPAYNEQFF. The DNA of the CDR3 is TGTGCCAGCAGCCATCCGGCTTACAATGAGCAGTTCTTC.

In its sample, this clonotype was seen a few times. The rearrangement joins TRBV25-1 to TRBJ1-1; TRBD1 matches 8 bases. The junction had 4 bases not matched to a gene; V was cut back by 3 bases and J by 4 bases. From germline, CDR1 is MGHDK and CDR2 SYGVNS. The CDR3 extends over 14 amino acids. The CDR3 loop reads CASSDAGGGTEAFF. As DNA, the CDR3 is TGTGCCAGCAGTGACGCAGGGGGCGGCACTGAAGCTTTCTTT.

The chain uses TRBV3-1 and TRBJ1-2; D possibly corresponds to TRBD1 (5 bases). The CDR3 extends over 13 amino acids. The V end lost 5 bases, the J end lost 3 bases, and 10 bases lay between the germline ends. The germline V gene encodes CDR1 LGHDT and CDR2 YNNKEL (reference sequence). The CDR3 is CASSGGGDYGYTF. CDR3 nucleotide sequence: TGTGCCAGCAGCGGCGGGGGGGACTATGGCTACACCTTC.

The chain is built from TRBV7-3 and TRBJ2-2, with no clear D. Germline CDR1 and CDR2: SGHTA and FQGTGA. Trimming pared 4 bases from V and 7 bases from J, leaving 10 bases between. This CDR3 comprises 13 residues. The CDR3 coding sequence is TGTGCCAGCAGCTCCAGACTGGACGGGGAGCTGTTTTTT. It translates to CASSSRLDGELFF.

This clonotype occurred once. This chain links TRBV14 with TRBJ2-1, with D unresolved. Germline assignment: CDR1 SGHDN and CDR2 FVKESK. CDR3 size: 12 residues. The V and J ends lost 0 bases and 8 bases respectively, with 5 bases between them. CDR3 protein: CASSQDSDEQFF. The CDR3 bases are TGTGCCAGCAGCCAAGACTCGGATGAGCAGTTCTTC.

The chain is built from TRBV6-6 and TRBJ1-1; D unclear. The germline CDR1 and CDR2 sequences are MNHNY and SVGAGI (reference sequence). The V end lost 4 bases, the J end lost 5 bases, and 11 bases lay between the germline ends. This CDR3 contains 13 residues. CDR3 protein: CASSSEERTEAFF. CDR3 in DNA: TGTGCCAGCAGTTCGGAGGAAAGGACTGAAGCTTTCTTT.

The chain recombines TRBV5-6 with TRBJ1-1; 7 bases align to TRBD1. With V trimmed by 4 bases and J by 7 bases, 7 bases remained unmatched. The CDR3 sequence is 13 residues long. Germline V lookup: CDR1 SGHDT, CDR2 YYEEEE. The CDR3 sequence: CASSLDRDHEAFF. CDR3 DNA sequence: TGTGCCAGCAGCCTAGACAGGGATCATGAAGCTTTCTTT.

The chain has TRBV7-8 and TRBJ2-5, with 12 bases matching TRBD2. The germline gives CDR1 SGHVS, CDR2 FQNEAQ. V was pared by 5 bases and J by 1 base, with 2 bases of the junction left unmatched. CDR3 size: 15 residues. The CDR3 protein is CASSQTSGSQETQYF. DNA for the CDR3: TGTGCCAGCAGCCAGACTAGCGGGAGCCAAGAGACCCAGTACTTC.

Points on this clonotype: Possible read error: a much larger clone is one base away. The chain is built from TRBV7-2 and TRBJ2-2; 11 bases are a match to TRBD2. The CDR3 loop spans 16 amino acids. Per the germline V gene, CDR1 is SGHTA and CDR2 is FQGNSA. In DNA form, the CDR3 reads TGTGACAGCAGCTCGGGACTAGCGGCGGCCACCGGGGAGCTGTTTTTT. This encodes CDSSSGLAAATGELFF.

CDR3 amino acids: CASIRGGSGANEQFF. CDR3 bases: TGTGCCAGTATCCGTGGCGGGTCCGGGGCAAATGAGCAGTTCTTC. V gene TRBV19 combines with J gene TRBJ2-1; possibly TRBD1 or TRBD2 for D (5 bases each). Germline values: CDR1 LNHDA, CDR2 SQIVND (reference sequence). Trimming left V 7 bases short and J 7 bases short, with 20 bases between. This CDR3 has 15 amino acids.

This sequence joins TRBV7-9 and TRBJ2-3; the match to TRBD1 covers 9 bases. The junction had 2 bases not matched to a gene; V was cut back by 4 bases and J by 0 bases. The germline gives CDR1 SEHNR, CDR2 FQNEAQ (reference sequence). The CDR3 consists of 15 residues. The CDR3 bases are TGTGCCAGCAGCTCGGACAGGGGAAGCACAGATACGCAGTATTTT. It is translated as CASSSDRGSTDTQYF.

This sequence joins TRBV7-6 and TRBJ2-7; weak D call: TRBD1 (6 bases). V was shortened by 5 bases and J by 5 bases, with 16 bases between the two germline ends. There are 14 residues in the CDR3. The germline V gene encodes CDR1 SGHVS and CDR2 FNYEAQ. In nucleotides, the CDR3 is TGTGCCAGCAGCAAACCCCGGGACAACCACGAGCAGTACGTC. Translation: CASSKPRDNHEQYV.